These 20 T cell receptor beta chains share one sample of origin, sequenced in a study of blood T cell repertoires in COVID-19. Only in-frame clones appear in the TCRdb table, and some are missing; sequencing was by immunoSEQ multiplex PCR. The sample consists of under 200,000 clones, over 60% of them appearing once. The sequencing sample was made of peripheral blood. The origin of the receptors is a man between 60 and 70 years old with acute or convalescent COVID-19.

This clone was observed many times. The genes are TRBV6-2 or TRBV6-3 and TRBJ2-7, with TRBD1 matching 9 bases. V shed 2 bases, J shed 3 bases, and the junction held 5 bases outside the gene matches. The CDR3 is made up of 15 amino acids. The germline gives CDR1 MNHEY, CDR2 SVGEGT. Written as DNA, the CDR3 is TGTGCCAGCAGTTACCTTCGACAGGGGGGCTACGAGCAGTACTTC. It specifies CASSYLRQGGYEQYF.

The chain employs TRBV5-6 and TRBJ1-6; TRBD1 aligns across 7 bases. This CDR3 is built from 16 residues. With V trimmed by 2 bases and J by 6 bases, 8 bases remained unmatched. In germline, CDR1 is SGHDT, CDR2 YYEEEE. The CDR3 region is CASSFVIGDSNSPLHF. Here the CDR3 DNA reads TGTGCCAGCAGCTTCGTAATAGGGGACAGTAATTCACCCCTCCACTTT. The full variable domain, with the rest looked up from reference TRBV5-6 and TRBJ1-6, is DAGVTQSPTHLIKTRGQQVTLRCSPKSGHDTVSWYQQALGQGPQFIFQYYEEEERQRGNFPDRFSGHQFPNYSSELNVNALLLGDSALYLCASSFVIGDSNSPLHFGNGTRLTVT.

Only a few counts were recorded for this clone. The chain recombines TRBV7-2 with TRBJ1-1; D perhaps matches TRBD1 (5 bases). This CDR3 comprises 14 residues. CDR1 is SGHTA and CDR2 is FQGNSA in the germline V gene. V lost 0 bases to trimming and J lost 4 bases, with 9 bases between them. CDR3 nucleotides: TGTGCCAGCAGCTTAGCCACAGGCTTCACTGAAGCTTTCTTT. As protein: CASSLATGFTEAFF.

This clone was found once. The chain employs TRBV29-1 and TRBJ2-1, with a weak D call TRBD1 (5 bases). Germline V gives CDR1 SQVTM, CDR2 ANQGSEA. Trimming removed 5 bases at V and 0 bases at J, with 14 bases between. The CDR3 length is 15 residues. CDR3 loop: CSVLTASSSYNEQFF. The CDR3 DNA reads TGCAGCGTTTTGACAGCGAGCAGCTCCTACAATGAGCAGTTCTTC.

The J gene is TRBJ1-5, the V gene TRBV19; TRBD1 agrees at 10 bases. CDR1 and CDR2 from the germline V gene are LNHDA and SQIVND (reference sequence). V lost 3 bases, J lost 5 bases, and 7 bases stayed unmatched. The CDR3 is 16 amino acids. The CDR3 DNA sequence: TGTGCCAGTAGTATTCGGGACAGGGGCGGGGATCAGCCCCAGCATTTT. Its protein is CASSIRDRGGDQPQHF.

This clone was detected only a few times. This sequence joins TRBV2 and TRBJ2-3; 11 bases are a match to TRBD2. V trimming: 6 bases; J trimming: 2 bases; junction bases outside the gene matches: 7. This CDR3 region has 16 residues. Looked up from germline, CDR1 is SNHLY and CDR2 is FYNNEI. In DNA form, the CDR3 reads TGTGCCAGCAGCATTGGGACTAGCGGATCCACAGATACGCAGTATTTT. This sequence encodes CASSIGTSGSTDTQYF.

This chain joins TRBV24-1 and TRBJ2-3; 9 bases are shared with TRBD1. The CDR3 is 17 residues long. Germline lookup yields CDR1 KGHDR and CDR2 SFDVKD. V was pared by 2 bases and J by 0 bases, with 5 bases of the junction left unmatched. CDR3 DNA sequence: TGTGCCACCAGTGATTCAACAGGGGGCCCTAGCACAGATACGCAGTATTTT. Translating it yields CATSDSTGGPSTDTQYF.

The chain links TRBV29-1 to TRBJ1-1; 7 nucleotides line up with TRBD1. CDR3 length equals 14 residues. V was clipped by 6 bases and J by 2 bases; unmatched bases: 9. Germline V CDR1 and CDR2: SQVTM, ANQGSEA. CDR3 loop: CSVERQGFNTEAFF. CDR3 coding DNA: TGCAGCGTAGAGAGACAGGGATTTAACACTGAAGCTTTCTTT.

As DNA, the CDR3 is TGTGCCAGCAGTTACTCAGGGCAGGACTTCTCCTACGAGCAGTACTTC. This codes for CASSYSGQDFSYEQYF. This chain uses TRBV6-6 with TRBJ2-7; D perhaps matches TRBD2 (5 bases). The ends were cut back, 0 bases at V and 0 bases at J, with 12 bases in the middle. The CDR3 consists of 16 residues. CDR1 and CDR2 (germline): MNHNY, SVGAGI (reference sequence).

The V call is TRBV30, the J call TRBJ2-1; the match to TRBD1 covers 9 bases. The CDR3 consists of 14 residues. After removal of 5 bases from V and 4 bases from J, the junction contained 6 bases not matched to a gene. CDR1 is GTSNPN, CDR2 SVGIG, per germline (reference sequence). This CDR3 reads CAWQGGTGYNEQFF. CDR3 DNA sequence: TGTGCCTGGCAAGGTGGGACAGGGTACAATGAGCAGTTCTTC.

The rearrangement joins TRBV6-5 to TRBJ1-4; D unclear. The CDR3 is 14 residues long. Germline CDR1 MNHEY, CDR2 SVGAGI. The V and J ends lost 7 bases and 8 bases respectively, with 17 bases between them. The CDR3 DNA follows: TGTGCCAGCAATTGGGCCGCCTTCTCGGAAAAACTGTTTTTT. It yields the protein CASNWAAFSEKLFF.

The V and J genes are TRBV12-3 or TRBV12-4 and TRBJ2-3; D gene unclear. The V end lost 4 bases, the J end lost 8 bases, and 10 bases lay between the germline ends. The CDR3 consists of 12 residues. CDR3 loop: CASSSLGGTQYF. CDR3 nucleotide sequence: TGTGCCAGCAGTTCCCTCGGCGGTACGCAGTATTTT.

This rearrangement joins TRBV7-2 to TRBJ2-5; a weak D match, TRBD2 (5 bases). Germline V CDR1 and CDR2: SGHTA, FQGNSA. V lost 7 bases to trimming and J lost 1 base, with 16 bases between them. This CDR3 is 15 amino acids long. The CDR3 sequence: CASNFREHLQETQYF. CDR3 nucleotides: TGTGCCAGCAACTTTCGGGAACATCTCCAAGAGACCCAGTACTTC.

Written as DNA, the CDR3 is TGTGCCAGCTGTAGACTAGCGGGGTTTGGAGAGACCCAGTACTTC. Amino acids: CASCRLAGFGETQYF. V usage is TRBV6-5 and J usage is TRBJ2-5; 11 bases are shared with TRBD2. From germline, CDR1 is MNHEY and CDR2 SVGAGI. Unmatched junction bases numbered 9, after V lost 8 bases and J lost 4 bases. This CDR3 comprises 15 residues.

The V call is TRBV18, the J call TRBJ1-1, with TRBD1 as a possible D gene (5 bases). Per germline, CDR1 KGHSH and CDR2 LQKENI. The V end lost 5 bases, the J end lost 5 bases, and 15 bases lay between the germline ends. The length of the CDR3 is 14 residues. CDR3 in DNA: TGTGCCAGCTCATACGGGGGAAAGGGGACTGAAGCTTTCTTT. It encodes CASSYGGKGTEAFF.

The DNA of the CDR3 is TGTGCCAGCAGCCTCCGGGACATCCACCCCTACGAGCAGTACTTC. As protein: CASSLRDIHPYEQYF. The rearrangement uses TRBV5-5 and TRBJ2-7, with D maybe TRBD1 (6 bases). Per the germline V gene, CDR1 is SGHKS and CDR2 is YYEKEE (reference sequence). The CDR3 runs 15 residues. Trimming took off 4 bases at V and 2 bases at J, with 16 bases between the two ends.

The chain has TRBV5-1 and TRBJ1-2; 7 bases line up with TRBD1. The CDR3 sequence is 16 residues long. Per the germline V gene, CDR1 is SGHRS and CDR2 is YFSETQ. The junction had 9 bases not matched to a gene; V was cut back by 4 bases and J by 0 bases. CDR3 nucleotides: TGCGCCAGCAGCCAGGGACAGCTGTCCACTAACTATGGCTACACCTTC. It specifies CASSQGQLSTNYGYTF.

The genes are TRBV6-5 and TRBJ1-2; perhaps TRBD1 as D (5 bases). The CDR3 covers 13 residues. Germline CDR1 reads MNHEY; CDR2 reads SVGAGI. The V and J ends lost 6 bases and 4 bases respectively, with 12 bases between them. In DNA, the CDR3 is TGTGCCAGCAGACCTCAGGGATCCTATGGCTACACCTTC. It yields the protein CASRPQGSYGYTF.

The chain employs TRBV5-6 and TRBJ2-7; no clear D. The CDR3 runs 13 residues. Trimming removed 2 bases from V and 5 bases from J, with 11 bases in between. Germline CDR1 and CDR2: SGHDT and YYEEEE. The CDR3 reads CASSFQVPHEQYF. Here the CDR3 DNA reads TGTGCCAGCAGCTTCCAGGTCCCCCACGAGCAGTACTTC.

The J gene is TRBJ1-1, the V gene TRBV19; D is unresolved. The CDR3 is made up of 14 amino acids. Looked up from germline, CDR1 is LNHDA and CDR2 is SQIVND (reference sequence). Trimming shortened V by 6 bases and J by 0 bases, and 11 bases separated the two germline ends. CDR3 in amino acids: CASSPHPLNTEAFF. CDR3 DNA sequence: TGTGCCAGTAGCCCACACCCCTTGAACACTGAAGCTTTCTTT.